Below, 14 T cell receptor beta chains from the same sample are listed, as sequenced in a study of shared clonotypes between healthy human individuals. In the naive CD8 group, cells lacked CD45RO and were positively selected for CCR7, so terminally differentiated effector memory CD45RA+ cells were left out. Libraries were prepared by immunoSEQ multiplex PCR; TCRdb keeps only in-frame clonotypes and omits some of them. There are more than 550,000 clones in the sample; 90% to 95% occur only once, and roughly 22% lies in the top ten. Sequenced: naive CD8+ T cells sorted from blood. The receptor source for this set is a man aged 25 to 45 in good health.

J is TRBJ2-2 and V is TRBV7-9; D ambiguous. Germline-derived CDR1 and CDR2 are SEHNR and FQNEAQ (reference sequence). The CDR3 has 13 amino acids. The V end was cut by 5 bases, the J end by 6 bases, with 10 bases between. CDR3 DNA sequence: TGTGCCAGCAGCCGCCCCGGCCCCGGGGAGCTGTTTTTT. This gives the protein CASSRPGPGELFF.

The rearrangement uses TRBV4-1 and TRBJ2-7; D is unclear. From germline, CDR1 is MGHRA and CDR2 YSYEKL. This CDR3 region has 15 residues. V was pared by 1 base and J by 5 bases, with 15 bases between. The CDR3 bases are TGCGCCAGCAGCCAAGCGTCAGGCAGTATGGACGAGCAGTACTTC. It is translated as CASSQASGSMDEQYF.

This chain's CDR3 is CASSATSGSTDTQYF. Here the CDR3 DNA reads TGTGCCAGCAGCGCTACTAGCGGGAGCACAGATACGCAGTATTTT. The rearrangement uses TRBV7-3 and TRBJ2-3, with 9 bases lining up with TRBD2. This CDR3 contains 15 residues. Germline V gives CDR1 SGHTA, CDR2 FQGTGA. V lost 5 bases, J lost 0 bases, and 3 bases stayed unmatched. Full variable domain (missing parts from reference TRBV7-3 and TRBJ2-3): GAGVSQTPSNKVTEKGKYVELRCDPISGHTALYWYRQSLGQGPEFLIYFQGTGAADDSGLPNDRFFAVRPEGSVSTLKIQRTERGDSAVYLCASSATSGSTDTQYFGPGTRLTVL.

The V gene is TRBV14, the J gene TRBJ1-2; D not certain. Germline V CDR1 and CDR2: SGHDN, FVKESK. The V gene lost 1 base and the J gene lost 8 bases, with 11 bases spanning the gap. The CDR3 is 13 residues long. The CDR3 spells CASSQGSSWGYTF. The CDR3 DNA reads as TGTGCCAGCAGCCAAGGATCTTCTTGGGGCTACACCTTC.

The chain uses TRBV5-1 and TRBJ2-7; the D gene is possibly TRBD1 (6 bases). V lost 0 bases, J lost 6 bases, and 16 bases lay in between. In germline, CDR1 is SGHRS, CDR2 YFSETQ. The CDR3 has 15 residues. The CDR3 region has the DNA TGCGCCAGCAGCTTGGTTTCGACAGGATCCGCCGAGCAGTACTTC. Amino acid sequence: CASSLVSTGSAEQYF.

V and J are TRBV9 and TRBJ1-3, with TRBD1 matching over 7 bases. Germline lookup yields CDR1 SGDLS and CDR2 YYNGEE. CDR3 length equals 13 residues. The V gene end was trimmed by 2 bases and the J gene end by 8 bases; junction bases not matched to a gene: 4. The CDR3 DNA reads as TGTGCCAGCAGCGTTACAGGGGAGGACACCATATATTTT. Translated: CASSVTGEDTIYF.

This chain links TRBV27 with TRBJ1-2, with D hard to call. V was clipped by 2 bases and J by 0 bases, with 4 bases between them. The germline gives CDR1 MNHEY, CDR2 SMNVEV (reference sequence). The CDR3 spans 13 residues. For the CDR3, the DNA is TGTGCCAGCAGTTTACAGGCTAACTATGGCTACACCTTC. This encodes CASSLQANYGYTF.

The gene calls are TRBV13 and TRBJ2-1; 11 bases are a match to TRBD2. The CDR3 length is 17 residues. Germline lookup yields CDR1 PRHDT and CDR2 FYEKMQ (reference sequence). The junction had 4 bases not matched to a gene; V was cut back by 1 base and J by 2 bases. For the CDR3, the DNA is TGTGCCAGCAGCTTAGTGAAGGGACTAGCGGCCTACAATGAGCAGTTCTTC. This encodes CASSLVKGLAAYNEQFF.

V and J are TRBV27 and TRBJ2-7; no clear D. This CDR3 comprises 11 residues. V lost 5 bases, J lost 2 bases, and 4 bases lay in between. Germline CDR1 is MNHEY and CDR2 is SMNVEV (reference sequence). CDR3 protein: CASSNAYEQYF. The CDR3 DNA reads as TGTGCCAGCAGTAACGCCTACGAGCAGTACTTC.

The chain uses TRBV10-1 and TRBJ2-6; D gene unclear. The length of the CDR3 is 11 residues. From germline, CDR1 is WNHNN and CDR2 SYGVQD (reference sequence). Trimming removed 9 bases from V and 3 bases from J, with 3 bases in between. The CDR3: CASCGANVLTF. DNA of the CDR3: TGCGCCAGTTGTGGGGCCAACGTCCTGACTTTC.

This clone counts as medium-sized. Mismatch with germline at one junction end may stem from a read error. The chain employs TRBV7-7 and TRBJ2-5; TRBD2 matches 14 bases. This CDR3 is built from 18 residues. Germline CDR1 and CDR2: SSHAT and FNYEAQ (reference sequence). DNA of the CDR3: TGTGCTAGCAGTCCGACTAGCGGGAGGGCCGGTCGCCAAGAGACCCAGTACTTC. Protein: CASSPTSGRAGRQETQYF. Based on the CDR3 plus reference TRBV7-7 and TRBJ2-5, the full variable domain is GAGVSQSPRYKVTKRGQDVTLRCDPISSHATLYWYQQALGQGPEFLTYFNYEAQPDKSGLPSDRFSAERPEGSISTLTIQRTEQRDSAMYRCASSPTSGRAGRQETQYFGPGTRLLVL.

The chain is built from TRBV7-8 and TRBJ1-2; TRBD1 might be the D (5 bases). The germline V and J ends were trimmed by 3 bases and 10 bases, with 21 bases remaining between them. The CDR3 is 15 amino acids. The V gene's germline CDR1 is SGHVS and CDR2 FQNEAQ. The chain's CDR3 is CASSLLGGKGSDYTF. The CDR3 nucleotides read TGTGCCAGCAGCTTGCTCGGGGGGAAGGGGTCGGACTACACCTTC.

This clone was seen a single time. The rearrangement uses TRBV2 and TRBJ2-7; D might be TRBD1 or TRBD2, each matching 5 bases. V dropped 7 bases and J dropped 2 bases, with 9 bases sitting between them. This CDR3 has 12 residues. The germline CDR1 and CDR2 sequences are SNHLY and FYNNEI. As DNA, the CDR3 is TGTGCCAGCATGGGACGACCCTACGAGCAGTACTTC. Translation gives CASMGRPYEQYF.

V gene TRBV9 combines with J gene TRBJ2-7; 11 bases fit TRBD2. Per germline, CDR1 SGDLS and CDR2 YYNGEE. V dropped 3 bases and J dropped 1; count of bases not matched to a gene: 6. The CDR3 length is 16 residues. The DNA of the CDR3 is TGTGCCAGCAGCGCGACTAGCGGGACCGATTCCTACGAGCAGTACTTC. This sequence encodes CASSATSGTDSYEQYF.